This T cell receptor beta chain was retrieved from a study of blood T cell repertoires in COVID-19. At the level of the study: Samples taken during acute and convalescent COVID-19 were collected in the United States, Italy and Spain. From T cells, B-cell-depleted T cells, or PBMCs came the material, which was cDNA or gDNA.

The CDR3 consists of 14 residues. Germline-derived CDR1 and CDR2 are MRHNA and SNTAGT. V was clipped by 0 bases and J by 10 bases, with 15 bases between them. Original processing notes: Cell counts per sample came from amplifying reference gene primers. TCRdb keeps only in-frame clones here, not all; method: immunoSEQ multiplex PCR. V and J calls plus clone size are reproduced from that table; the DNA served to infer D and trimming. The sample carries some 310,000 clones, roughly 84% recorded once. The sequencing sample was made of peripheral blood. The genes are TRBV6-4 and TRBJ1-2, with D hard to call. The receptor comes from a man aged 45 to 65 with active or convalescent COVID-19. For the CDR3, the DNA is TGTGCCAGCAGTGACTCGATTTCAGGCCAGACCTACACCTTC. It codes for CASSDSISGQTYTF.